This TCR beta chain was sequenced in a study of blood T cell repertoires in COVID-19. Participants had their cohort set by participant-reported clinical history. Symptom resolution, clearance, or two negative PCRs marked the recovered donors of Cohort 3. The assay was immunoSEQ multiplex PCR, and TCRdb's table has in-frame clones only and misses some. The data contain 310,000 or so clones, around 84% of them singletons. The sample consisted of PBMCs or T cells enriched from blood (not recorded which). The origin of this receptor is a woman aged 18-29 years who had recovered from COVID-19.

The CDR3 sequence: CASSQSFGQSGNTIYF. In DNA form, the CDR3 reads TGCGCCAGCAGTCAATCTTTCGGACAGTCTGGAAACACCATATATTTT. This chain connects TRBV23-1 to TRBJ1-3, with a possible D match to TRBD1 (6 bases). TRBV23-1 is assigned to the ORF class and has an uncertain function. The CDR3 contains 16 residues. V lost 0 bases and J 1 base, leaving 10 bases between the germline ends.